This TCR beta chain came from a study of blood T cell repertoires in COVID-19. TCRdb's copy holds only in-frame clones and misses some; the assay was immunoSEQ multiplex PCR. The repertoire consists of 84,000 or so clones, with around 80% occurring once and the leading ten covering 25% to 35%. CDR1 and CDR2 (germline): SGHTA, FQGNSA. CDR3 length: 17 amino acids. The J segment lost 7 bases and the V segment lost 1 base, leaving 14 bases of the junction unmatched. The receptor was derived from an elderly woman with acute or convalescent COVID-19. This sequence joins TRBV7-2 and TRBJ2-5; 8 bases match TRBD2. Sequences were obtained from peripheral blood. CDR3: CASSLVSLAGPEGTQYF. CDR3 nucleotides: TGTGCCAGCAGCTTAGTTTCTCTAGCGGGCCCCGAGGGGACCCAGTACTTC.